These 26 T cell receptor beta chains were sequenced from one sample in a study of Tregs in tolerant kidney transplant recipients. Profiling relied on immunoSEQ multiplex PCR, and the TCRdb table lists in-frame clones only, not all of them. The sample has approximately 90,000 clones; just over 90% are singletons. Sequenced material: CD8+ T cells from blood. The receptors originated from a human donor in good health.

V and J are TRBV19 and TRBJ2-7, with D hard to call. This CDR3 is 14 amino acids long. Trimming took off 3 bases at V and 4 bases at J, with 13 bases between the two ends. Looked up from germline, CDR1 is LNHDA and CDR2 is SQIVND (reference sequence). The CDR3 DNA reads TGTGCCAGTAGTATGAATCGTCTAGGGTACGAGCAGTACTTC. It yields the protein CASSMNRLGYEQYF.

The chain carries TRBV2 and TRBJ1-5; TRBD1 matches at 9 bases. This CDR3 region has 14 residues. The germline V gene has CDR1 SNHLY and CDR2 FYNNEI. Trimming took 6 bases from V and 5 from J; bases not matched to a gene: 5. CDR3 residues: CASSDRGMDQPQHF. The CDR3, as DNA: TGTGCCAGCAGCGACAGGGGGATGGATCAGCCCCAGCATTTT.

The chain is built from TRBV5-4 and TRBJ2-5, with D possibly TRBD2 on 6 matching bases. The ends were cut back, 0 bases at V and 4 bases at J, with 13 bases in the middle. Germline V gene data show CDR1 as SGHNT and CDR2 as YYREEE (reference sequence). This CDR3 spans 15 amino acids. The CDR3 sequence is CASSLAELALETQYF. Written as DNA, the CDR3 is TGTGCCAGCAGCTTGGCGGAGCTAGCGTTAGAGACCCAGTACTTC.

CDR3 in DNA: TGTGCCAGCAGCTCCGGACTAGCGAGCACAGATACGCAGTATTTT. This encodes CASSSGLASTDTQYF. V and J are TRBV13 and TRBJ2-3, with 9 bases that match TRBD2. V lost 4 bases and J lost 0; bases outside the gene matches: 2. The CDR3 totals 15 residues. Germline CDR1 reads PRHDT; CDR2 reads FYEKMQ (reference sequence).

The J gene is TRBJ2-2, the V gene TRBV25-1; a weak D match, TRBD2 (6 bases). Germline V gene data show CDR1 as MGHDK and CDR2 as SYGVNS. V shed 3 bases and J shed 7 bases, with 6 bases lying between them. The CDR3 runs 12 residues. This chain's CDR3 is CASSEGGGELFF. Written as DNA, the CDR3 is TGTGCCAGCAGTGAGGGAGGCGGGGAGCTGTTTTTT.

The rearrangement uses TRBV19 and TRBJ2-5, with D perhaps matching TRBD2 (6 bases). V shed 5 bases and J shed 2 bases, with 9 bases lying between them. Per the germline V gene, CDR1 is LNHDA and CDR2 is SQIVND (reference sequence). The CDR3 covers 13 residues. The CDR3 DNA follows: TGTGCCAGTAGTTGGCGGGGACAAGAGACCCAGTACTTC. This translates into CASSWRGQETQYF.

This rearrangement joins TRBV9 to TRBJ2-2; 7 bases agree with TRBD1. V shed 6 bases and J 2 bases; nucleotides not matched to a gene: 10. The germline CDR1 and CDR2 sequences are SGDLS and YYNGEE. The CDR3 is 16 residues long. In nucleotides, the CDR3 is TGTGCCAGCAAAGACTCCGGGACAGACAACACCGGGGAGCTGTTTTTT. This translates into CASKDSGTDNTGELFF.

V is TRBV11-2 and J is TRBJ2-5, with D perhaps given as TRBD1 or TRBD2 (5 bases each). The CDR3 has 16 amino acids. Trimming removed 1 base from V and 1 base from J, with 13 bases in between. Per the germline V gene, CDR1 is SGHAT and CDR2 is FQNNGV. In DNA form, the CDR3 reads TGTGCCAGCAGCTTAGGATGGGGGAAGCTCCAAGAGACCCAGTACTTC. This sequence encodes CASSLGWGKLQETQYF. Filled out from reference TRBV11-2 and TRBJ2-5, the complete variable domain reads EAGVAQSPRYKIIEKRQSVAFWCNPISGHATLYWYQQILGQGPKLLIQFQNNGVVDDSQLPKDRFSAERLKGVDSTLKIQPAKLEDSAVYLCASSLGWGKLQETQYFGPGTRLLVL.

For the CDR3, the DNA is TGTGCCAGCAGCTTAGAGCGACGATCTGGGGCTTTCTTT. It encodes CASSLERRSGAFF. This sequence joins TRBV7-8 and TRBJ1-1, with D uncertain. Germline CDR1 and CDR2: SGHVS and FQNEAQ. V was cut by 1 base and J by 11 bases, with 14 bases left in between. The CDR3 contains 13 residues.

The J gene is TRBJ2-2, the V gene TRBV5-1; 10 nucleotides line up with TRBD2. Germline V lookup: CDR1 SGHRS, CDR2 YFSETQ. There are 16 residues in the CDR3. Trimming cost V 4 bases and J 3 bases; bases outside gene matches: 6. DNA of the CDR3: TGCGCCAGCAGCAATAGCGGGGGGTCCCACACCGGGGAGCTGTTTTTT. This translates into CASSNSGGSHTGELFF.

The rearrangement links TRBV27 to TRBJ2-1; D perhaps matches TRBD2 (5 bases). The CDR3 is made up of 16 amino acids. Deletions cut 1 base from V and 0 bases from J, with 10 bases between. Germline V CDR1 and CDR2: MNHEY, SMNVEV (reference sequence). The CDR3 coding sequence is TGTGCCAGCAGTTTATTGTGGGAGAGCTCCTACAATGAGCAGTTCTTC. It codes for CASSLLWESSYNEQFF.

This chain uses TRBV29-1 with TRBJ2-3; 11 nucleotides align to TRBD2. V was clipped by 4 bases and J by 1 base; unmatched bases: 13. The CDR3 loop spans 18 amino acids. Germline values: CDR1 SQVTM, CDR2 ANQGSEA. The CDR3 loop is CSVGTSGGSAWGTDTQYF. CDR3 nucleotides: TGCAGCGTTGGAACTAGCGGGGGCTCCGCATGGGGCACAGATACGCAGTATTTT.

This clone was observed once. The V and J genes are TRBV9 and TRBJ1-2; 10 bases match TRBD1. The V and J ends lost 3 bases and 5 bases, in that order; junction bases with no gene match: 4. This CDR3 is 14 amino acids long. The V gene's germline CDR1 is SGDLS and CDR2 YYNGEE. The CDR3 DNA is TGTGCCAGCAGCGCCGGGACAGGGGTATATGGCTACACCTTC. Residues: CASSAGTGVYGYTF.

This chain uses TRBV2 with TRBJ2-6; 9 nucleotides align to TRBD1. J lost 4 bases, V lost 8 bases, and 6 bases had no gene match. This CDR3 has 15 residues. The V gene's germline CDR1 is SNHLY and CDR2 FYNNEI. The CDR3 bases are TGTGCCAGCCGCTACAGGGGGCCCGGGGCCAACGTCCTGACTTTC. Residues: CASRYRGPGANVLTF.

The chain links TRBV7-9 to TRBJ1-2; 7 bases map to TRBD1. This CDR3 spans 15 amino acids. CDR1 SEHNR and CDR2 FQNEAQ come from the germline V gene (reference sequence). The J segment lost 4 bases and the V segment lost 5 bases, leaving 10 bases of the junction unmatched. CDR3 sequence: CASSGARDRPYGYTF. CDR3 DNA sequence: TGTGCCAGCAGCGGGGCAAGGGACAGACCCTATGGCTACACCTTC.

The chain is built from TRBV28 and TRBJ2-1; 8 bases are a match to TRBD1. The V segment lost 1 base and the J segment 1 base; nucleotides outside the gene matches: 6. The CDR3 loop spans 17 amino acids. The germline V gene has CDR1 MDHEN and CDR2 SYDVKM. CDR3 DNA: TGTGCCAGCAGTTTATTGGCAGGGGGCGCGTCCTACAATGAGCAGTTCTTC. The encoded protein is CASSLLAGGASYNEQFF.

V and J are TRBV6-4 and TRBJ2-2; 9 positions match TRBD2. The V and J ends lost 6 bases and 5 bases, in that order; junction bases with no gene match: 19. The germline CDR1 and CDR2 sequences are MRHNA and SNTAGT. The CDR3 consists of 19 residues. CDR3 region: CASSPLGLAGLGPTGELFF. The CDR3 DNA is TGTGCCAGCAGCCCCCTCGGTCTAGCGGGATTGGGACCGACCGGGGAGCTGTTTTTT.

The chain is built from TRBV29-1 and TRBJ1-2; no definite D call. Germline values: CDR1 SQVTM, CDR2 ANQGSEA. Trimming cost V 1 base and J 7 bases, with 7 bases left between them. The CDR3 contains 11 residues. CDR3 residues: CSVEVRGGYTF. The CDR3 DNA reads TGCAGCGTTGAAGTTAGAGGTGGCTACACCTTC.

This clone is termed large. The chain has TRBV10-1 and TRBJ2-1; tentative D call: TRBD2 (6 bases). CDR3 length equals 14 residues. Trimming removed 5 bases at V and 6 bases at J, with 14 bases between. CDR1 is WNHNN, CDR2 SYGVQD, per germline (reference sequence). The CDR3 sequence: CASSHDREPNEQFF. CDR3 DNA: TGCGCCAGCAGTCACGACCGGGAGCCCAATGAGCAGTTCTTC.

The rearrangement links TRBV2 to TRBJ1-1; D gene ambiguous. With 4 bases removed from V and 3 bases from J, the gap between germline ends came to 12 bases. The CDR3 has 14 residues. Germline-derived CDR1 and CDR2 are SNHLY and FYNNEI. The chain's CDR3 is CASSVVGGDTEAFF. In DNA, the CDR3 is TGTGCCAGCAGTGTTGTGGGCGGGGACACTGAAGCTTTCTTT.

The chain employs TRBV9 and TRBJ1-6; 12 bases are shared with TRBD1. This CDR3 region has 16 residues. J lost 10 bases, V lost 3 bases, and 8 bases had no gene match. In germline, CDR1 is SGDLS, CDR2 YYNGEE. CDR3 sequence reads: CASSGGQGASGSPLHF. In nucleotides, the CDR3 is TGTGCCAGCAGCGGGGGACAGGGGGCATCAGGATCACCCCTCCACTTT.

The chain has TRBV5-6 and TRBJ2-3, with D possibly TRBD2 on 5 matching bases. The CDR3 extends over 12 amino acids. The V gene's germline CDR1 is SGHDT and CDR2 YYEEEE. V was shortened by 4 bases and J by 11 bases, with 14 bases between the two germline ends. The CDR3 spells CASSLLGAGQYF. The CDR3 DNA follows: TGTGCCAGCAGCCTACTAGGCGCGGGGCAGTATTTT.

The J gene is TRBJ2-7, the V gene TRBV7-9; D gene unclear. Deletions cut 5 bases from V and 2 bases from J, with 7 bases between. The CDR3 has 12 residues. The germline CDR1 and CDR2 sequences are SEHNR and FQNEAQ (reference sequence). The chain's CDR3 is CASSHGAYEQYF. The CDR3 DNA is TGTGCCAGCAGCCACGGTGCCTACGAGCAGTACTTC.

The V call is TRBV6-5, the J call TRBJ2-7; the D gene could be TRBD1 or TRBD2 (7 bases each). The V gene lost 6 bases and the J gene lost 2 bases, with 14 bases spanning the gap. Germline V gives CDR1 MNHEY, CDR2 SVGAGI. The CDR3 contains 14 residues. The CDR3 DNA sequence: TGTGCCAGCAGCCGGGACAGCGGGGCCTACGAGCAGTACTTC. Translation gives CASSRDSGAYEQYF.

The chain combines TRBV6-5 with TRBJ1-2; 7 positions match TRBD1. Germline V gene data show CDR1 as MNHEY and CDR2 as SVGAGI. This CDR3 is built from 13 residues. V lost 2 bases, J lost 7 bases, and 4 bases stayed unmatched. The CDR3 nucleotides are TGTGCCAGCAGTTACACAAACAGGGGTGGCTACACCTTC. Protein: CASSYTNRGGYTF.

In its sample, this clone was seen once. This same CDR3 is encoded by further DNA sequences in the sample. This chain links TRBV30 with TRBJ2-7; 7 bases align to TRBD1. The germline gives CDR1 GTSNPN, CDR2 SVGIG (reference sequence). J was trimmed by 3 bases and V by 0 bases; bases with no gene match: 2. The CDR3 contains 13 residues. In nucleotides, the CDR3 is TGTGCCTGGAGTGTAGGGGGCGGCTACGAGCAGTACTTC. Translation: CAWSVGGGYEQYF. Full variable domain (outside the CDR3, taken from reference TRBV30 and TRBJ2-7): SQTIHQWPATLVQPVGSPLSLECTVEGTSNPNLYWYRQAAGRGLQLLFYSVGIGQISSEVPQNLSASRPQDRQFILSSKKLLLSDSGFYLCAWSVGGGYEQYFGPGTRLTVT.